The source of this T cell receptor beta chain is a study of cytomegalovirus exposure and HLA in healthy donors. Study-wide background: From about 179 million T cells, an earlier analysis saw 110 million or so unique TCR beta sequences. Of all 400 or so donors who were genotyped, roughly 81% belonged to the Caucasian-associated ancestry cluster.

V shed 6 bases and J 8 bases; nucleotides not matched to a gene: 9. Germline CDR1 and CDR2: SNHLY and FYNNEI. This CDR3 contains 14 residues. PCR involved 60 Vbeta and 13 Jbeta primers. Clones were sequenced by immunoSEQ multiplex PCR, and TCRdb holds only the in-frame ones, with some missing. The sample includes 100,000 or so clones, approximately 79% seen only once; the top ten take 6.9%. Comments on this clone: The antigen remains unidentified.

Study-level points and caveats: With later analysis, a missense DCLRE1C variant became linked to TCR beta V- and J-gene trimming.

This sequence originates from a young man in good health and CMV-seropositive. The sample taken for sequencing was PBMCs. The V and J genes are TRBV2 and TRBJ1-4; 7 bases align to TRBD1. CDR3: CASSPGTVREKLFF. Written as DNA, the CDR3 is TGTGCCAGCAGCCCCGGGACAGTGAGGGAAAAACTGTTTTTT.